This T cell receptor (beta chain) was recovered during a study of shared clonotypes between healthy human individuals. Study results and limitations: Sampling included only blood; tissue repertoires likely differ.

In the case of this clone: The antigen remains unidentified.

The length of the CDR3 is 15 residues. V was clipped by 6 bases and J by 6 bases, with 17 bases between them. Germline CDR1 and CDR2: MNHEY and SMNVEV (reference sequence). Sequencing was at deep level. DNA at 200 ng, roughly 30,000 T cell genomes, went into sorted-subset replicate PCRs. Sequencing was performed with immunoSEQ multiplex PCR; in TCRdb, only in-frame clones are kept and a portion is missing. The data show roughly 2.1 million clones, about 93% seen once. As defined, naive CD8 cells were CD45RO-negative and positively selected for CCR7, with terminally differentiated effector memory CD45RA+ cells excluded.

V gene TRBV27 combines with J gene TRBJ1-4; tentatively, D is TRBD1 (5 bases). This TCR came from a young man in good health. Some clones in this sample may be carry-over from other donors' samples. The sequenced sample was naive CD8+ T cells from PBMCs. Here the CDR3 reads CASSQTRGRYEKLFF. CDR3 nucleotides: TGTGCCAGCAGCCAAACTCGGGGCAGGTATGAAAAACTGTTTTTT.